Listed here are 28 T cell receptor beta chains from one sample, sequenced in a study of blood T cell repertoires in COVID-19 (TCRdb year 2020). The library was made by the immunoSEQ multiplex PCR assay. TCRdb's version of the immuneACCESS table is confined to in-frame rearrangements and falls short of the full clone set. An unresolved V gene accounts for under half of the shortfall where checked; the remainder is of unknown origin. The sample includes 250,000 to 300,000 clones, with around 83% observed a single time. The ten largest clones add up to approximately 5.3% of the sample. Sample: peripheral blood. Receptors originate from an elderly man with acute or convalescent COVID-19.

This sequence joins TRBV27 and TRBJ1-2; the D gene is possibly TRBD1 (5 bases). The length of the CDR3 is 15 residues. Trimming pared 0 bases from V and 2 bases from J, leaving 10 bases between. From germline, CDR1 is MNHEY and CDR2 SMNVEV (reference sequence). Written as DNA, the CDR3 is TGTGCCAGCAGTTTATCGGCAGGGTTCAACTATGGCTACACCTTC. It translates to CASSLSAGFNYGYTF.

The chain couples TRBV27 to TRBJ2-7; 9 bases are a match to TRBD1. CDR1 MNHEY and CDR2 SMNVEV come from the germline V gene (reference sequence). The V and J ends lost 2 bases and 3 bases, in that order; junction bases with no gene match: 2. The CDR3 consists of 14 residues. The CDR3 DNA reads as TGTGCCAGCAGTTTAGGACAGGGGATCTACGAGCAGTACTTC. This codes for CASSLGQGIYEQYF.

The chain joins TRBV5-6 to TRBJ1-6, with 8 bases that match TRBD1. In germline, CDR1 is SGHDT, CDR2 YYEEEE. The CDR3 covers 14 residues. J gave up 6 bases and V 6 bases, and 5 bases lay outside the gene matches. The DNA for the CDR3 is TGTGCCAGCATCAAGACAGGGGTTAATTCACCCCTCCACTTT. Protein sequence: CASIKTGVNSPLHF.

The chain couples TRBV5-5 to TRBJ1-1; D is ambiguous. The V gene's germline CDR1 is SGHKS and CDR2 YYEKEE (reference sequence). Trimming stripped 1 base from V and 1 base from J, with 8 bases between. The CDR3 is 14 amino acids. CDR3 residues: CASSLSTTNTEAFF. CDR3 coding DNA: TGTGCCAGCAGCTTGTCTACTACGAACACTGAAGCTTTCTTT. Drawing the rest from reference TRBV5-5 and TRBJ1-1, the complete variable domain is DAGVTQSPTHLIKTRGQQVTLRCSPISGHKSVSWYQQVLGQGPQFIFQYYEKEERGRGNFPDRFSARQFPNYSSELNVNALLLGDSALYLCASSLSTTNTEAFFGQGTRLTVV.

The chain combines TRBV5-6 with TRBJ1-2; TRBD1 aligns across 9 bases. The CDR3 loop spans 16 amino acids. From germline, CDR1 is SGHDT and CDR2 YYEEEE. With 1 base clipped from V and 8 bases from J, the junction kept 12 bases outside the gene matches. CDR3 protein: CASSLWGTGNPRGYTF. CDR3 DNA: TGTGCCAGCAGCTTGTGGGGGACAGGGAACCCGAGGGGCTACACCTTC. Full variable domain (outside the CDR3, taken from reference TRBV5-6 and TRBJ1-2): DAGVTQSPTHLIKTRGQQVTLRCSPKSGHDTVSWYQQALGQGPQFIFQYYEEEERQRGNFPDRFSGHQFPNYSSELNVNALLLGDSALYLCASSLWGTGNPRGYTFGSGTRLTVV.

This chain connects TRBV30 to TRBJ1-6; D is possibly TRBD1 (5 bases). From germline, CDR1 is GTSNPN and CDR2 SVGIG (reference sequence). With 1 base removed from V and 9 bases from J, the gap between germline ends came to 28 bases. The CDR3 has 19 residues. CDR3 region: CAWSANVADSGLRRSPLHF. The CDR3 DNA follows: TGTGCCTGGAGTGCCAACGTCGCAGACTCGGGACTTCGGCGTTCACCCCTCCACTTT.

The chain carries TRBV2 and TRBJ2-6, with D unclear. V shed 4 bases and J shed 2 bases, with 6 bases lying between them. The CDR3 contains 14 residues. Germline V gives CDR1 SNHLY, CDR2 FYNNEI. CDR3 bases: TGTGCCAGCAGTGGTTGGCCTGGGGCCAACGTCCTGACTTTC. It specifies CASSGWPGANVLTF.

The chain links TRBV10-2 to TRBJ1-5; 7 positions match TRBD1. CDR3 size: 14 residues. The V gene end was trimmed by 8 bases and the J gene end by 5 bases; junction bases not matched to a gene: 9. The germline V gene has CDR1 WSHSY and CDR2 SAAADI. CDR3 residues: CASSMTGFDQPQHF. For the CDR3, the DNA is TGCGCCAGCTCAATGACAGGGTTCGATCAGCCCCAGCATTTT.

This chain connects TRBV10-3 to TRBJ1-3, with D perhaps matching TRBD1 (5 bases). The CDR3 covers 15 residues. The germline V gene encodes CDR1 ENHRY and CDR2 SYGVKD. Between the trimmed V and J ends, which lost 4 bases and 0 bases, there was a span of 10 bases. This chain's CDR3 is CAISGDWSSGNTIYF. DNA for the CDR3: TGTGCCATCAGTGGGGACTGGAGCTCTGGAAACACCATATATTTT.

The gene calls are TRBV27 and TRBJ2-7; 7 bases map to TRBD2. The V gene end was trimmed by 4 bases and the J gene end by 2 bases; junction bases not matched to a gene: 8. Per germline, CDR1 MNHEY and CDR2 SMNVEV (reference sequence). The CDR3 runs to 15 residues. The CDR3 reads CASSSRLALPYEQYF. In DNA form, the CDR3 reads TGTGCCAGCAGTTCCCGACTAGCCCTACCCTACGAGCAGTACTTC.

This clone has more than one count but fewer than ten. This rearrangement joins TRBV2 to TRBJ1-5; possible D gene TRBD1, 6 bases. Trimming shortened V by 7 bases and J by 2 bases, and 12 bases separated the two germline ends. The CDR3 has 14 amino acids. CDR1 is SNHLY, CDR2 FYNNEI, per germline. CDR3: CASMREGGNQPQHF. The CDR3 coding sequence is TGTGCCAGCATGAGAGAGGGGGGCAATCAGCCCCAGCATTTT.

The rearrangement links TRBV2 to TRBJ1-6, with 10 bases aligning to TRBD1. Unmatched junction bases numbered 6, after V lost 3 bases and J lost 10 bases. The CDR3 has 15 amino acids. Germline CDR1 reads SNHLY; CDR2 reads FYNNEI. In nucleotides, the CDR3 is TGTGCCAGCAGTGATCGGACAGGGGGTAGATCACCCCTCCACTTT. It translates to CASSDRTGGRSPLHF.

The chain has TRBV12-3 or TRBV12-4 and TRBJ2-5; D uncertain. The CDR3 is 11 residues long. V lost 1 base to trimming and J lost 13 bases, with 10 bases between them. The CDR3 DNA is TGTGCCAGCAGTTTAGGCGGCCTTCGGTACTTC. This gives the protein CASSLGGLRYF.

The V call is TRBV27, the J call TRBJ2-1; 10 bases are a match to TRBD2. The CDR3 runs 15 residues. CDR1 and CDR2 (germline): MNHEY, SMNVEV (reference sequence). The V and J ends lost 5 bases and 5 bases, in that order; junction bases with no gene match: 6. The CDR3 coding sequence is TGTGCCAGCAGTGGGAAGACTAGCGGGCACAATGAGCAGTTCTTC. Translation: CASSGKTSGHNEQFF.

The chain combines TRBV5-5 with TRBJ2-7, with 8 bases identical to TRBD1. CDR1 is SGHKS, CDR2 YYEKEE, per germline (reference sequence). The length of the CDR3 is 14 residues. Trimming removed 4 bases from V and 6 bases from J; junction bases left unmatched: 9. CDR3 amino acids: CASSMDRVLGEQYF. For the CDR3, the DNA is TGTGCCAGCAGCATGGACAGGGTTTTAGGCGAGCAGTACTTC.

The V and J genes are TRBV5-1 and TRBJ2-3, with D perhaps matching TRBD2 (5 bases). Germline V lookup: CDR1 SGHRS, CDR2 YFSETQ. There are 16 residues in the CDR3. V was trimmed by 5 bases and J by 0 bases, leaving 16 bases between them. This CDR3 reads CASRTIGGRSTDTQYF. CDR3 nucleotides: TGCGCCAGCAGAACGATTGGAGGTCGTAGCACAGATACGCAGTATTTT.

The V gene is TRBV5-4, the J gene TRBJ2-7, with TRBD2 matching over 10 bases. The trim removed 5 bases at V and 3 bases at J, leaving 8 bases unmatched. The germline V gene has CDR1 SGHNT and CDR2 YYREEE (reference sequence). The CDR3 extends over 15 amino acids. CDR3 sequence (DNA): TGTGCCAGCAGTGGAGCGGGAGGGCCGATCTACGAGCAGTACTTC. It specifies CASSGAGGPIYEQYF.

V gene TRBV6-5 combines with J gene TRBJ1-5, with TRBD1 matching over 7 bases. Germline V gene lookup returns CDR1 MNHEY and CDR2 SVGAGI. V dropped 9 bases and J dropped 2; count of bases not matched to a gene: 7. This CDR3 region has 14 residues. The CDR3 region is CASSRGRGNQPQHF. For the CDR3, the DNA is TGTGCCAGTTCGAGGGGGCGCGGCAATCAGCCCCAGCATTTT.

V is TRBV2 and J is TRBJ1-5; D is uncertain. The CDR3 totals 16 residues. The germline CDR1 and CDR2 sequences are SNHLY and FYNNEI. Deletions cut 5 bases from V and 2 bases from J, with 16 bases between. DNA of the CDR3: TGTGCCAGCAGTTGGGCGGGTAAGGTCGGCAATCAGCCCCAGCATTTT. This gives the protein CASSWAGKVGNQPQHF.

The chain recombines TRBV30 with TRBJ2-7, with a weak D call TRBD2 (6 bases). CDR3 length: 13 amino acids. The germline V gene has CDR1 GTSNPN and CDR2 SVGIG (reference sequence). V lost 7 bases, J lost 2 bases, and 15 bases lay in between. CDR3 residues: CASSQDYAYEQYF. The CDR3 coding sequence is TGTGCCTCGAGCCAGGACTATGCCTACGAGCAGTACTTC. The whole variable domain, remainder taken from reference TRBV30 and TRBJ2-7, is SQTIHQWPATLVQPVGSPLSLECTVEGTSNPNLYWYRQAAGRGLQLLFYSVGIGQISSEVPQNLSASRPQDRQFILSSKKLLLSDSGFYLCASSQDYAYEQYFGPGTRLTVT.

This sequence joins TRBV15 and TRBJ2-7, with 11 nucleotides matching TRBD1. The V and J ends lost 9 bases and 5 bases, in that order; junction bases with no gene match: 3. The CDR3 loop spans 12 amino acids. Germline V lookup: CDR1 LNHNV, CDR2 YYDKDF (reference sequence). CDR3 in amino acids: CATGQGGHEQYF. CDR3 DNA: TGTGCCACGGGACAGGGGGGACACGAGCAGTACTTC.

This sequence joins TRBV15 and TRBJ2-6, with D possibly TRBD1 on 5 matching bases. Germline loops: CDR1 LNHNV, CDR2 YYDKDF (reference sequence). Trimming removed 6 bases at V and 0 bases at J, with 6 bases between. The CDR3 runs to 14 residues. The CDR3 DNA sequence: TGTGCCACCAGTCAGGGCTCTGGGGCCAACGTCCTGACTTTC. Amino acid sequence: CATSQGSGANVLTF.

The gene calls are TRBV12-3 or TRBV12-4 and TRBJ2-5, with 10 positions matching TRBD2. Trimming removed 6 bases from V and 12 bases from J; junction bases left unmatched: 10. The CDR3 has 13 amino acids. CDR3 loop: CASSQGLAEPEYF. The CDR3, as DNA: TGTGCCAGCAGCCAAGGACTAGCGGAGCCGGAGTACTTC.

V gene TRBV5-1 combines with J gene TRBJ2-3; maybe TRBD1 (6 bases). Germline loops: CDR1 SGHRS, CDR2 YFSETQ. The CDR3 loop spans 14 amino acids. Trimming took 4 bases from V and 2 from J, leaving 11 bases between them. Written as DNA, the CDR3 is TGCGCCAGCAGCAAGGGGGAGACCACAGATACGCAGTATTTT. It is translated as CASSKGETTDTQYF.

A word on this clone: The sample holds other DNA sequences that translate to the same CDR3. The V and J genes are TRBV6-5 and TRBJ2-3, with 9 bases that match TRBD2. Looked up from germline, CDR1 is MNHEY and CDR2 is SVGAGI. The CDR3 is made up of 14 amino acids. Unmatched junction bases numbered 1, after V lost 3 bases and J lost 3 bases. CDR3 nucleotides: TGTGCCAGCAGTTATAGCGGGGGAACAGATACGCAGTATTTT. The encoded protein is CASSYSGGTDTQYF.

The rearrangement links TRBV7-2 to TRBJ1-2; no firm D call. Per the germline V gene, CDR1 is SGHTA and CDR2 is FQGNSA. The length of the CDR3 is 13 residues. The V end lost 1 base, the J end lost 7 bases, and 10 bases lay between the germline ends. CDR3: CASSLGLSGGYTF. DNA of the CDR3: TGTGCCAGCAGCTTAGGACTCTCGGGTGGCTACACCTTC.

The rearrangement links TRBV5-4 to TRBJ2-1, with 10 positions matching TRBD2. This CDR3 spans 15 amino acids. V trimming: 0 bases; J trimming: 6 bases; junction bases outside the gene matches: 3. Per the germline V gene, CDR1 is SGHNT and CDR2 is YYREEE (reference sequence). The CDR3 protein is CASSLERLAGNEQFF. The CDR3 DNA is TGTGCCAGCAGCTTGGAGAGACTAGCGGGCAATGAGCAGTTCTTC.

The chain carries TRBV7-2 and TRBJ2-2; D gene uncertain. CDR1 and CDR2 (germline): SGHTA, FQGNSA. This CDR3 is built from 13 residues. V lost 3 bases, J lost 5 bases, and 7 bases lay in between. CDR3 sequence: CASSLGRTGELFF. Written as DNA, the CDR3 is TGTGCCAGCAGCTTGGGCAGAACCGGGGAGCTGTTTTTT.